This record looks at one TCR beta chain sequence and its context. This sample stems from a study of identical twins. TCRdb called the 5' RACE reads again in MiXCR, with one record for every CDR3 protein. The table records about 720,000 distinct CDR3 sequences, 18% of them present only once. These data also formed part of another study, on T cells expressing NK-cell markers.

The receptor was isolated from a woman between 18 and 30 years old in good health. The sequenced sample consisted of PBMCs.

The CDR3 here is CAIAGTGLYGYTF. As DNA, the CDR3 is TGTGCCATCGCCGGGACAGGGCTCTATGGCTACACCTTC. The gene calls are TRBV10-3 and TRBJ1-2; 9 bases are shared with TRBD1. J gave up 4 bases and V 8 bases, and 5 bases lay outside the gene matches. This CDR3 has 13 residues. CDR1 ENHRY and CDR2 SYGVKD come from the germline V gene.